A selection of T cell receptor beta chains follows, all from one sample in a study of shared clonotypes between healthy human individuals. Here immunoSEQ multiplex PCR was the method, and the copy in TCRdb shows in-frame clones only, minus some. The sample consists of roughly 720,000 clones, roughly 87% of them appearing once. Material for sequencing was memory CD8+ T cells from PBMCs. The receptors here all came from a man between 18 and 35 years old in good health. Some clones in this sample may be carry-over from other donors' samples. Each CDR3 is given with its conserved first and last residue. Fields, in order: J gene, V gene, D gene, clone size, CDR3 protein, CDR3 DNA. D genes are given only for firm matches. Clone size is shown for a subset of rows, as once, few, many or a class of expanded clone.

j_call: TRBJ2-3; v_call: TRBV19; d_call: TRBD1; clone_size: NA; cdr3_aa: CASSVPPFGTGGTDTQYF; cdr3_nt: TGTGCCAGTAGTGTCCCACCATTCGGGACAGGGGGGACAGATACGCAGTATTTT
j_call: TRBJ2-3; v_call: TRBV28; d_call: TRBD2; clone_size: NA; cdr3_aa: CASSLLASGSTRTDTQYF; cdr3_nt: TGTGCCAGCAGTTTATTGGCTAGCGGGAGTACCCGCACAGATACGCAGTATTTT
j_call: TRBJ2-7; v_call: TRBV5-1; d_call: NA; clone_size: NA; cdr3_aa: CASSSGGRATYEQYF; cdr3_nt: TGCGCCAGCAGTTCGGGGGGCAGGGCTACCTACGAGCAGTACTTC
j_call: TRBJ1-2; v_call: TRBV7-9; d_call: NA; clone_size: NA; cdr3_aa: CASSPTGAHFYGYTF; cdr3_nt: TGTGCCAGCAGCCCGACCGGGGCCCATTTCTATGGCTACACCTTC
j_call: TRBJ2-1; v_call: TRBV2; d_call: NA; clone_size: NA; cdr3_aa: CASSAARSRNEQFF; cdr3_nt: TGTGCCAGCAGTGCTGCCAGGAGTAGAAATGAGCAGTTCTTC
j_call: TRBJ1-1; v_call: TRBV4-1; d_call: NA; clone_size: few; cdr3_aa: CASSQRSANTEAFF; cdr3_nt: TGCGCCAGCAGCCAAAGGAGTGCGAACACTGAAGCTTTCTTT
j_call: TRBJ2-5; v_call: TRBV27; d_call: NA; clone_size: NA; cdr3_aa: CATIEGDSQYF; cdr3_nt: TGTGCCACCATCGAGGGGGATTCCCAGTACTTC
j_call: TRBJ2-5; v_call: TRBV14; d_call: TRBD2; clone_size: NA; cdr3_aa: CASSLAGAEYQETQYF; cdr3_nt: TGTGCCAGCAGCCTAGCGGGAGCCGAATACCAAGAGACCCAGTACTTC
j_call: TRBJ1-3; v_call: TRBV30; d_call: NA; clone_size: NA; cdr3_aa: CAWSYGGFGNTIYF; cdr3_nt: TGTGCCTGGAGTTATGGGGGCTTTGGAAACACCATATATTTT
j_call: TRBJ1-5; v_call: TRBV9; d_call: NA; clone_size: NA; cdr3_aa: CASSAQGLNQPQHF; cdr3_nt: TGTGCCAGCAGCGCGCAGGGGTTGAATCAGCCCCAGCATTTT
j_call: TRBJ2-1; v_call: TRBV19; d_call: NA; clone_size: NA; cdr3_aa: CASSIDGLPAYNEQFF; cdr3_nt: TGTGCCAGTAGTATAGATGGCCTCCCAGCCTACAATGAGCAGTTCTTC
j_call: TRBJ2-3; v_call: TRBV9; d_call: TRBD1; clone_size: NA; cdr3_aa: CASSSRDRSTDTQYF; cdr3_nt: TGTGCCAGCAGCTCCCGGGACAGGAGCACAGATACGCAGTATTTT
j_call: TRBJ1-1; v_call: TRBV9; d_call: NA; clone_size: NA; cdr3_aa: CASSPGVWTEAFF; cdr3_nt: TGTGCCAGCAGCCCAGGGGTTTGGACTGAAGCTTTCTTT
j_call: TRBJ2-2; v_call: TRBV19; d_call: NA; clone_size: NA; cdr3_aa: CASSFGFGTGELFF; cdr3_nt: TGTGCCAGTAGTTTCGGGTTCGGCACCGGGGAGCTGTTTTTT
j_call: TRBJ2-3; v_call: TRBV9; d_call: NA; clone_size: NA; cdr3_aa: CASSVLGGGQPDTQYF; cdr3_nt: TGTGCCAGCAGCGTACTGGGAGGAGGGCAGCCCGATACGCAGTATTTT
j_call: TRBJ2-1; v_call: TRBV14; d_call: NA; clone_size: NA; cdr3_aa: CASSQGRNEQFF; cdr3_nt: TGTGCCAGCAGCCAGGGGAGGAATGAGCAGTTCTTC
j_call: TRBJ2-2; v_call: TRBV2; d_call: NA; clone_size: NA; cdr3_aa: CASSDWGKAGELFF; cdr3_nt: TGTGCCAGCAGTGACTGGGGGAAGGCCGGGGAGCTGTTTTTT
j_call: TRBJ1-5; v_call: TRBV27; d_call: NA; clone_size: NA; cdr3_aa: CASSLNPTYQPQHF; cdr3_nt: TGTGCCAGCAGTTTAAACCCTACCTATCAGCCCCAGCATTTT
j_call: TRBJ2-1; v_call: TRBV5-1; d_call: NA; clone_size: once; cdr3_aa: CASSPRGPSYNEQFF; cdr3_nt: TGCGCCAGCAGCCCCCGAGGACCATCCTACAATGAGCAGTTCTTC
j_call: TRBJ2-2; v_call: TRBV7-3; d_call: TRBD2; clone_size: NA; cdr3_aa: CASSLDGGLAGNTGELFF; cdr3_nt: TGTGCCAGCAGCCTCGATGGGGGACTAGCGGGGAACACCGGGGAGCTGTTTTTT
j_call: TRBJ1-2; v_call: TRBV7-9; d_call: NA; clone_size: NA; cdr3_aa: CASSNALGAKGGYTF; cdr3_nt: TGTGCCAGCAGCAACGCGTTAGGGGCCAAGGGTGGCTACACCTTC
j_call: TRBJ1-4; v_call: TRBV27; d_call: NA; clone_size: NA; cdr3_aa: CASSLVGTNEKLFF; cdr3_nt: TGTGCCAGCAGCCTGGTAGGCACTAATGAAAAACTGTTTTTT
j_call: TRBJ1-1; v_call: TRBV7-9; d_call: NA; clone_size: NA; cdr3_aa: CASSDGGNTEAFF; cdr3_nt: TGTGCCAGCAGCGACGGGGGGAACACTGAAGCTTTCTTT
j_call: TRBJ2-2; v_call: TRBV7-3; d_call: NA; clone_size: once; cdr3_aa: CASSLRVGELFF; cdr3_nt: TGTGCCAGCAGCCTAAGGGTCGGGGAGCTGTTTTTT
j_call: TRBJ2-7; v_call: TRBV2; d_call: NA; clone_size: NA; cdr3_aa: CASTPRRSRPYEQYF; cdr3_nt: TGTGCCAGCACCCCGCGGCGGTCCCGCCCCTACGAGCAGTACTTC
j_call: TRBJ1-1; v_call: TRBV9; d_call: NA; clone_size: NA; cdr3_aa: CASSLRVHTEAFF; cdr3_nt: TGTGCCAGCAGCCTAAGAGTACACACTGAAGCTTTCTTT
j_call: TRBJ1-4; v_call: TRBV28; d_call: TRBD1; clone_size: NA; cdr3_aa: CASSFIQGRHNEKLFF; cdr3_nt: TGTGCCAGCAGTTTCATACAGGGGAGGCATAATGAAAAACTGTTTTTT
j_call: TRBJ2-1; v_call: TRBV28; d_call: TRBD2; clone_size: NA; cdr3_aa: CASSGPTSPDGEQFF; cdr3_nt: TGTGCCAGCAGTGGTCCGACTAGCCCGGATGGTGAGCAGTTCTTC
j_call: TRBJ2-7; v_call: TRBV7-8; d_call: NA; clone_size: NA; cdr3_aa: CASTPSTRAYEQYF; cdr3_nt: TGTGCCAGCACCCCTTCCACCCGGGCCTACGAGCAGTACTTC
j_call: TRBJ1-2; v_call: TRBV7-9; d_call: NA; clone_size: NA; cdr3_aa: CASGPQLGQEREDYGYTF; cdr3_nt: TGTGCCAGCGGCCCGCAGCTTGGGCAGGAGAGGGAGGACTATGGCTACACCTTC
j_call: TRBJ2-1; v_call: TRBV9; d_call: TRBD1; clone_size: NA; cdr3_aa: CASSVVGQGAQSEQFF; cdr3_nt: TGTGCCAGCAGCGTAGTGGGGCAGGGGGCGCAGAGTGAGCAGTTCTTC
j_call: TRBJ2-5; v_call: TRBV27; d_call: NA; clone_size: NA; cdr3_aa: CASSLLGSQTQYF; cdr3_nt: TGTGCCAGCAGTTTATTAGGGAGCCAGACCCAGTACTTC
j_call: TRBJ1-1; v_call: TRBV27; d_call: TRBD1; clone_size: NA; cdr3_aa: CASSLLPGQGETEAFF; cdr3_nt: TGTGCCAGCAGTTTACTCCCGGGACAGGGTGAAACTGAAGCTTTCTTT
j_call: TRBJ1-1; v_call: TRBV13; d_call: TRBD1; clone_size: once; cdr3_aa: CASSYGTATPHTEAFF; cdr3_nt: TGTGCCAGCAGCTACGGGACAGCCACCCCTCACACTGAAGCTTTCTTT
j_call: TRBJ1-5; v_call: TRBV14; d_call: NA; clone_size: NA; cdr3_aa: CASSQGLGSNQPQHF; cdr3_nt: TGTGCCAGCAGCCAAGGGTTGGGCAGCAATCAGCCCCAGCATTTT
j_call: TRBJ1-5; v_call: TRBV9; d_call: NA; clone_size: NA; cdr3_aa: CASSVGTVNQPQHF; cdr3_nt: TGTGCCAGCAGCGTAGGGACAGTTAATCAGCCCCAGCATTTT
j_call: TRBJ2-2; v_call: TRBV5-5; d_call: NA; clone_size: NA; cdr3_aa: CASSLAPYGELFF; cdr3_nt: TGTGCCAGCAGCTTGGCTCCTTACGGGGAGCTGTTTTTT
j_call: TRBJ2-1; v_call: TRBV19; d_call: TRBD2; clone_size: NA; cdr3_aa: CASRQTSGRGHEQFF; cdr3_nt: TGTGCCAGTAGGCAGACTAGCGGGAGGGGCCATGAGCAGTTCTTC
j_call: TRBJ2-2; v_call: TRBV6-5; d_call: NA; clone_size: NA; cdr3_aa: CASRVNGELFF; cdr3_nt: TGTGCCAGCAGGGTGAACGGGGAGCTGTTTTTT
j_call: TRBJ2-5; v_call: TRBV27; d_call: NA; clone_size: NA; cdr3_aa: CASSLKAGTPLVTQYF; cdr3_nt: TGTGCCAGCAGTCTCAAAGCGGGGACACCCCTCGTGACCCAGTACTTC
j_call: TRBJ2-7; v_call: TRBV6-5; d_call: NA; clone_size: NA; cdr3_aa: CATFGSYEQYF; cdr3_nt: TGTGCCACTTTTGGATCCTACGAGCAGTACTTC
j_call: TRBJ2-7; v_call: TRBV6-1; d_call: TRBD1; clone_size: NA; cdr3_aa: CASSERDRGPPYEQYF; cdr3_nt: TGTGCCAGCAGTGAGCGGGACAGGGGGCCACCCTACGAGCAGTACTTC
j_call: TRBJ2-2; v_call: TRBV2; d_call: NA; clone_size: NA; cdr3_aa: CASSDRTLYTGELFF; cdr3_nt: TGTGCCAGCAGTGATAGGACACTCTACACCGGGGAGCTGTTTTTT
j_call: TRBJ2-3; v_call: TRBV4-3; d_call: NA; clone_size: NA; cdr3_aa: CASSQEQRGTDTQYF; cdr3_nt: TGCGCCAGCAGCCAAGAGCAACGCGGCACAGATACGCAGTATTTT
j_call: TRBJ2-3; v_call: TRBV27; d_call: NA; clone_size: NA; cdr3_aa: CASSSSRDIFTDTQYF; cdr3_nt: TGTGCCAGCAGTTCCTCTCGGGACATTTTCACAGATACGCAGTATTTT
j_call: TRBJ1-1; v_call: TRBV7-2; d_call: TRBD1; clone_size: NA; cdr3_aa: CASSDRTGRSFMNTEAFF; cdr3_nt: TGTGCCAGCAGCGACCGGACAGGGCGCTCCTTTATGAACACTGAAGCTTTCTTT
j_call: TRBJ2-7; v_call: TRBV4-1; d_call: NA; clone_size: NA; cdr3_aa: CASSQDWEVEQYF; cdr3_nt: TGCGCCAGCAGCCAAGATTGGGAGGTCGAGCAGTACTTC
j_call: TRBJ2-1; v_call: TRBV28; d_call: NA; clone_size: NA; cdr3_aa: CASSAGPSSYNEQFF; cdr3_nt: TGTGCCAGCAGTGCCGGACCGAGCTCCTACAATGAGCAGTTCTTC
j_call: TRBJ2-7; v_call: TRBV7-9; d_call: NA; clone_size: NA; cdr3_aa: CASRSGTARDEQYF; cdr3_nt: TGTGCCAGCAGGTCCGGGACCGCACGGGACGAGCAGTACTTC
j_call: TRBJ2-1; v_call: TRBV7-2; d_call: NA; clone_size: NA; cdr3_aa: CASSLGQASYNEQFF; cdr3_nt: TGTGCCAGCAGCTTAGGACAGGCCTCCTACAATGAGCAGTTCTTC
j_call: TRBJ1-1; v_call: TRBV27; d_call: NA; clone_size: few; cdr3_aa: CASSFGGQSRTEAFF; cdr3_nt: TGTGCCAGCAGTTTTGGGGGGCAGTCCAGGACTGAAGCTTTCTTT